This T cell receptor (beta chain) was found in a study of T cell changes during pregnancy in multiple sclerosis. Germline V lookup: CDR1 SGHVS, CDR2 FNYEAQ. The V end was cut by 5 bases, the J end by 2 bases, with 18 bases between. The CDR3 loop spans 16 amino acids. This table comes from immunoSEQ multiplex PCR, and its TCRdb copy is limited to in-frame clones, with some not included. Among tens of thousands of clones listed, approximately 92% were seen once. This clone was picked up a small number of times. The clonotype originates from a female donor in good health, enrolled as a control in a pregnancy study. The material sequenced was CD4+ T cells from peripheral blood mononuclear cells, taken in the second trimester of pregnancy. J is TRBJ2-5 and V is TRBV7-6, with TRBD1 as a possible D gene (8 bases). The CDR3 here is CASSKTGEGSQETQYF. The DNA for the CDR3 is TGTGCCAGCAGCAAGACAGGGGAGGGGTCTCAAGAGACCCAGTACTTC. Full variable domain (outside the CDR3, taken from reference TRBV7-6 and TRBJ2-5): GAGVSQSPRYKVTKRGQDVALRCDPISGHVSLYWYRQALGQGPEFLTYFNYEAQQDKSGLPNDRFSAERPEGSISTLTIQRTEQRDSAMYRCASSKTGEGSQETQYFGPGTRLLVL.